These 18 T cell receptor beta chains originate from one sample sequenced in a study of neoadjuvant nivolumab and ipilimumab in lung cancer (dated by TCRdb to 2020 to 2022). Explained via the paper, the time point label denotes: at surgical resection after neoadjuvant nivolumab +/- ipilimumab. Library preparation employed the immunoSEQ multiplex PCR assay. Imported from immuneACCESS, the table was reduced by TCRdb to in-frame sequences with V and J called. These copies leave out some clones; in studies compared against another copy, an unresolved V gene accounts for under half, and the cause of the remainder is not known. The sample records approximately 31,000 clones, about nine tenths of which are singletons. The ten largest clonotypes hold about 5.3% of the sample. The sample in question was peripheral blood, obtained after neoadjuvant nivolumab, alone or with ipilimumab, at or shortly before surgery. Every receptor here comes from an adult with non-small cell lung cancer.

The rearrangement links TRBV11-2 to TRBJ2-5, with D possibly being TRBD1 (6 bases). The J call could be wrong; TRBJ2-7 is a better fit for the DNA end. Germline V lookup: CDR1 SGHAT, CDR2 FQNNGV. This CDR3 is built from 19 residues. For the CDR3, the DNA is TGTGCCAGCAGCTTAGGATATAACAGGGCCCAAGCAAGCTCCTACGAGCAGTACTTC. It codes for CASSLGYNRAQASSYEQYF.

This chain joins TRBV11-2 and TRBJ2-7; D is unclear. V lost 1 base and J 2 bases, leaving 9 bases between the germline ends. Per the germline V gene, CDR1 is SGHAT and CDR2 is FQNNGV. The CDR3 loop spans 14 amino acids. CDR3 amino acids: CASSLGVGTYEQYF. CDR3 DNA: TGTGCCAGCAGCTTAGGTGTTGGTACCTACGAGCAGTACTTC.

The chain has TRBV5-1 and TRBJ2-5, with a possible D match to TRBD1 (6 bases). This CDR3 has 14 amino acids. Between the trimmed V and J ends, which lost 4 bases and 2 bases, there was a span of 12 bases. Germline CDR1 is SGHRS and CDR2 is YFSETQ. The CDR3 sequence: CASSVGQLQETQYF. CDR3 coding DNA: TGCGCCAGCAGCGTGGGACAATTGCAAGAGACCCAGTACTTC.

V usage is TRBV9 and J usage is TRBJ2-5, with TRBD1 matching 8 bases. The germline CDR1 and CDR2 sequences are SGDLS and YYNGEE. This CDR3 has 15 amino acids. The V gene end was trimmed by 0 bases and the J gene end by 4 bases; junction bases not matched to a gene: 5. DNA of the CDR3: TGTGCCAGCAGCGTAGGACAGGGGCTGGTAGAGACCCAGTACTTC. This gives the protein CASSVGQGLVETQYF.

The genes are TRBV5-6 and TRBJ2-7; unclear D gene. The CDR3 spans 13 residues. Germline V lookup: CDR1 SGHDT, CDR2 YYEEEE. Trimming shortened V by 3 bases and J by 8 bases, and 15 bases separated the two germline ends. CDR3 loop: CASSSRAGRKQYF. The CDR3 DNA sequence: TGTGCCAGCAGCTCCCGGGCCGGCCGGAAGCAGTACTTC.

CDR3 in DNA: TGCGCCAGCAGCTTTGGACTAGCGGGAAACACCGGGGAGCTGTTTTTT. Translating gives CASSFGLAGNTGELFF. The V gene is TRBV5-1, the J gene TRBJ2-2; 12 bases fit TRBD2. This CDR3 is 16 amino acids long. CDR1 is SGHRS, CDR2 YFSETQ, per germline. With 2 bases clipped from V and 2 bases from J, the junction kept 1 base outside the gene matches.

This CDR3 reads CSVSGLKNTEAFF. Written as DNA, the CDR3 is TGCAGCGTTTCCGGGCTTAAGAACACTGAAGCTTTCTTT. V is TRBV29-1 and J is TRBJ1-1; D is unclear. The length of the CDR3 is 13 residues. CDR1 is SQVTM and CDR2 is ANQGSEA in the germline V gene. The V end was cut by 5 bases, the J end by 1 base, with 11 bases between. The whole variable domain, remainder taken from reference TRBV29-1 and TRBJ1-1, is SAVISQKPSRDICQRGTSLTIQCQVDSQVTMMFWYRQQPGQSLTLIATANQGSEATYESGFVIDKFPISRPNLTFSTLTVSNMSPEDSSIYLCSVSGLKNTEAFFGQGTRLTVV.

The chain employs TRBV4-1 and TRBJ1-1; a weak D match, TRBD1 (6 bases). The CDR3 is 16 amino acids. Trimming removed 0 bases at V and 11 bases at J, with 22 bases between. The germline gives CDR1 MGHRA, CDR2 YSYEKL. CDR3 sequence (DNA): TGCGCCAGCAGCCAAGATCAACGATCTTTGCAGGGGAGGGCTTTCTTT. Its translation is CASSQDQRSLQGRAFF.

The gene calls are TRBV15 and TRBJ2-3; TRBD2 agrees at 12 bases. The CDR3 is 16 residues long. Trimming took 1 base from V and 4 from J; bases not matched to a gene: 3. Germline CDR1 reads LNHNV; CDR2 reads YYDKDF (reference sequence). The CDR3 region is CATSRVTSGGADTQYF. DNA of the CDR3: TGTGCCACCAGCAGAGTGACTAGCGGGGGTGCAGATACGCAGTATTTT.

The chain links TRBV2 to TRBJ2-5; D uncertain. The CDR3 consists of 14 residues. V was pared by 4 bases and J by 4 bases, with 13 bases between. Per germline, CDR1 SNHLY and CDR2 FYNNEI. In DNA, the CDR3 is TGTGCCAGCAGTGGCGGTGTTAGCCCAGAGACCCAGTACTTC. This encodes CASSGGVSPETQYF.

The chain has TRBV5-1 and TRBJ2-3; D unclear. The germline V gene encodes CDR1 SGHRS and CDR2 YFSETQ. Trimming took off 4 bases at V and 5 bases at J, with 8 bases between the two ends. The CDR3 covers 12 residues. In DNA form, the CDR3 reads TGCGCCAGCAGCCTATCGGGAGATACGCAGTATTTT. It encodes CASSLSGDTQYF. Full variable domain (missing parts from reference TRBV5-1 and TRBJ2-3): KAGVTQTPRYLIKTRGQQVTLSCSPISGHRSVSWYQQTPGQGLQFLFEYFSETQRNKGNFPGRFSGRQFSNSRSEMNVSTLELGDSALYLCASSLSGDTQYFGPGTRLTVL.

This chain connects TRBV5-1 to TRBJ2-7; TRBD2 is a possible D gene (5 bases). This CDR3 spans 12 amino acids. V gave up 4 bases and J gave up 5 bases, with 10 bases separating them. Germline V gene data show CDR1 as SGHRS and CDR2 as YFSETQ. In DNA form, the CDR3 reads TGCGCCAGCAGCCCGGACTGGGACGAGCAGTACTTC. It yields the protein CASSPDWDEQYF.

The CDR3 sequence: CASSSLQGYEQYF. CDR3 DNA: TGTGCCAGCAGCTCCCTACAGGGCTACGAGCAGTACTTC. The chain carries TRBV7-6 and TRBJ2-7, with a tentative D call TRBD1 (6 bases). The CDR3 length is 13 residues. Germline-derived CDR1 and CDR2 are SGHVS and FNYEAQ. V lost 4 bases and J 3 bases, leaving 10 bases between the germline ends.

The chain uses TRBV6-6 and TRBJ1-4, with no clear D. The CDR3 length is 11 residues. V was cut by 6 bases and J by 5 bases, with 4 bases left in between. Per germline, CDR1 MNHNY and CDR2 SVGAGI (reference sequence). CDR3 region: CASRVNEKLFF. CDR3 nucleotides: TGTGCCAGCAGGGTAAATGAAAAACTGTTTTTT.

J is TRBJ2-3 and V is TRBV9; D not certain. This CDR3 spans 15 amino acids. Germline values: CDR1 SGDLS, CDR2 YYNGEE. Trimming removed 4 bases at V and 0 bases at J, with 12 bases between. The CDR3 DNA sequence: TGTGCCAGCAGCACCACCCCTGACAGCACAGATACGCAGTATTTT. As protein: CASSTTPDSTDTQYF.

The chain couples TRBV7-2 to TRBJ2-7; D gene uncertain. Trimming took 0 bases from V and 4 from J, leaving 7 bases between them. This CDR3 region has 13 residues. The germline V gene encodes CDR1 SGHTA and CDR2 FQGNSA. This CDR3 is CASSLASKYEQYF. The CDR3 DNA is TGTGCCAGCAGCTTAGCTTCCAAGTACGAGCAGTACTTC.

The chain combines TRBV5-1 with TRBJ1-1; D is ambiguous. The CDR3 spans 16 residues. V lost 0 bases, J lost 4 bases, and 16 bases lay in between. In germline, CDR1 is SGHRS, CDR2 YFSETQ. The CDR3: CASSLAGSQDGTEAFF. CDR3 DNA: TGCGCCAGCAGCTTGGCTGGCAGCCAAGACGGCACTGAAGCTTTCTTT.

This chain joins TRBV6-1 and TRBJ1-2; D unresolved. Deletions cut 6 bases from V and 3 bases from J, with 8 bases between. Germline CDR1 is MNHNS and CDR2 is SASEGT. There are 12 residues in the CDR3. The CDR3 is CASRGGDYGYTF. The CDR3 coding sequence is TGTGCCAGCAGGGGCGGGGACTATGGCTACACCTTC.